This T cell receptor (beta chain) was captured by sequencing in a study of read filtering for tumor transcriptome and immune sequencing. Study-wide results and caveats: Compared with RNA-seq, IR-seq gave much higher clonotype depth and reliability. Sorted CD138-negative bone marrow cells were not purified T cells.

CDR1 and CDR2 (germline): LGHDT, YNNKEL (reference sequence). The CDR3 is 14 amino acids. Trimming removed 4 bases from V and 9 bases from J; junction bases left unmatched: 5. This library used approximately 390 ng RNA and molecular barcoded adaptors spanning alpha/delta and beta/gamma chains. Via MiXCR, TCRdb re-called the reads, giving one row per CDR3 protein. The data contain some 19,000 distinct CDR3 sequences, roughly a fifth of them singletons. Details on this clonotype: Antigen specificity is unknown.

V usage is TRBV3-1 and J usage is TRBJ2-1, with TRBD1 matching 11 bases. Sequenced material: a population of CD138-negative cells sorted from bone marrow. This receptor was taken from a donor at least 40 years old with multiple myeloma. Here the CDR3 reads CASSRDRGSGEQFF. The CDR3 nucleotides read TGTGCCAGCAGCCGGGACAGGGGGAGTGGTGAGCAGTTCTTC.